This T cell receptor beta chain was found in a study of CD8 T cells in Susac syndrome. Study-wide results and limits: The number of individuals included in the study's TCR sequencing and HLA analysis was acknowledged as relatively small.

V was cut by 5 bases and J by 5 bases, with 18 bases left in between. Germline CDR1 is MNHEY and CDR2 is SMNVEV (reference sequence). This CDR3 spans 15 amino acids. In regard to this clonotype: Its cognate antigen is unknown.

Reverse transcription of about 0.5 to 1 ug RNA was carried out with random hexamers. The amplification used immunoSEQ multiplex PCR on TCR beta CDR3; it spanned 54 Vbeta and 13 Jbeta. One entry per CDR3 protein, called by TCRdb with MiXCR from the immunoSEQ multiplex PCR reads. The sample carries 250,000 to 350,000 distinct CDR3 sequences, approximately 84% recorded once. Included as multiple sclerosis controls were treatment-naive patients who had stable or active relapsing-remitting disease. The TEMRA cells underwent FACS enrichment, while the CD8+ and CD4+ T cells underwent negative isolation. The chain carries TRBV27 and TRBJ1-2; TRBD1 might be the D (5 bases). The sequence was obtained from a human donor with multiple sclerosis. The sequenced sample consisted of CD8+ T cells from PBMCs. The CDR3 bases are TGTGCCAGCAGTGTAACTCAGGGTGGGCCTTATGGCTACACCTTC. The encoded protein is CASSVTQGGPYGYTF.